The source of this T cell receptor beta chain is a study of Graves' ophthalmopathy and Graves' hyperthyroidism. Trimming took 2 bases from V and 0 from J, leaving 14 bases between them. The germline CDR1 and CDR2 sequences are SGHAT and FQNNGV. The CDR3 totals 18 residues. The sequenced template was RNA, covering the TCR beta CDR3 region. An initial RT-PCR round employing HTBI primers preceded a second-round multiplex PCR. One entry per CDR3 protein results from TCRdb running MiXCR on the multiplex PCR reads. Of some 520,000 distinct CDR3 sequences listed, approximately 15% are singletons. This clonotype occurred many times.

The clonotype originates from a woman aged 30 to 39 with Graves' ophthalmopathy. Sequenced input: blood. The chain carries TRBV11-2 and TRBJ2-6; D possibly corresponds to TRBD1 (6 bases). CDR3 nucleotides: TGTGCCAGCAGCTTAAGAATTCAGGGGCGCTCTGGGGCCAACGTCCTGACTTTC. Translated: CASSLRIQGRSGANVLTF. Looking up the rest from reference TRBV11-2 and TRBJ2-6 gives the full variable domain: EAGVAQSPRYKIIEKRQSVAFWCNPISGHATLYWYQQILGQGPKLLIQFQNNGVVDDSQLPKDRFSAERLKGVDSTLKIQPAKLEDSAVYLCASSLRIQGRSGANVLTFGAGSRLTVL.